This T cell receptor beta chain was captured in a study of memory CD4+ T cells and cytomegalovirus serostatus. The sort gate was single viable CD3+CD4+CD8-CD45RO+ cells for memory CD4+ T cells. The data were produced by immunoSEQ multiplex PCR, yet TCRdb's version contains in-frame clones alone and is incomplete. In the table there are over 45,000 clones, approximately 82% of which are singletons. V dropped 5 bases and J dropped 3 bases, with 10 bases sitting between them. From germline, CDR1 is SGHNT and CDR2 YENEEA. This CDR3 region has 14 residues. In its sample, this clone was seen once. The V gene is TRBV11-3, the J gene TRBJ2-2; D is perhaps TRBD1 (5 bases). The sequence derives from an adult in good health and CMV-seronegative. Some clones in this sample may be carry-over from other donors' samples. The sequenced material came from memory CD4+ T cells from blood. The CDR3 is CASSGNRHTGELFF. DNA for the CDR3: TGTGCCAGCAGCGGGAACAGGCACACCGGGGAGCTGTTTTTT.